This TCR beta chain was sequenced during a study of T cell repertoires in cytomegalovirus infection. This clonotype was seen only a few times. Its target is unknown. The CDR3 has 13 amino acids. Germline CDR1 is DFQATT and CDR2 is SNEGSKA (reference sequence). V was cut by 3 bases and J by 1 base, with 7 bases left in between. TCRdb called the reads again in MiXCR, with one record for every CDR3 protein. The sample consists of some 940,000 distinct CDR3 sequences, roughly 30% of them appearing once. Whole-study findings and limits: Ex vivo, HLA-C-restricted CMV-specific TCR beta clonotypes prevailed over the rest of the response. Identification of carriers of CMV plus the relevant HLA was achieved through cumulative public TCR beta family frequency.

The receptor's source is a human donor in good health (CMV status not recorded). Some clones in this sample may be carry-over from other donors' samples. This rearrangement joins TRBV20-1 to TRBJ2-1; D remains ambiguous. The sequencing used cultured CD8+ T cells from PBMCs, collected from culture after CMV antigen stimulation. The CDR3 DNA is TGCAGTGCTAGTGGGGATTCCTACAATGAGCAGTTCTTC. Translating it yields CSASGDSYNEQFF.